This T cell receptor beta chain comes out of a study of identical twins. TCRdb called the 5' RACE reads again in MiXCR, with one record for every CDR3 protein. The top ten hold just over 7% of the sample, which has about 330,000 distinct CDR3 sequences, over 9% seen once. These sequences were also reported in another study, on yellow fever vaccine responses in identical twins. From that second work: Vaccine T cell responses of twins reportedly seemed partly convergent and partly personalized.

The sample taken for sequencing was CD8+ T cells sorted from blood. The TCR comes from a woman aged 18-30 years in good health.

The DNA for the CDR3 is TGTGCCACCAGCAGAGACCCGCGCGGAGTGATTTTATACAATGAGCAGTTCTTC. Protein sequence: CATSRDPRGVILYNEQFF. The chain recombines TRBV15 with TRBJ2-1; D unclear. The V gene lost 0 bases and the J gene lost 4 bases, with 19 bases spanning the gap. Germline CDR1 is LNHNV and CDR2 is YYDKDF (reference sequence). This CDR3 is built from 18 residues.